These T cell receptor beta chains were read from a single sample in a study of Graves' ophthalmopathy and Graves' hyperthyroidism. TCRdb ran MiXCR on the multiplex PCR reads and lists one entry per CDR3 protein. The sample lists 450,000 or so distinct CDR3 sequences; around 14% were seen once. Material for sequencing was blood. The receptor set was obtained from a woman aged 30 to 39 with Graves' ophthalmopathy. CDR3s include the opening cysteine and the closing phenylalanine or tryptophan. D genes are given only for firm matches. A clone size is listed for some rows: how often the clone was seen (once, few, many), or a class if it is expanded.

j_gene,d_gene,v_gene,abundance,CDR3nt,CDR3aa
TRBJ1-3,.,TRBV11-2,many,TGTGCCAGCAGCCCCGGGCACTCAATCTCCGGAAACACCATATATTTT,CASSPGHSISGNTIYF
TRBJ1-5,TRBD1,TRBV28,many,TGTGCCAGCAGGGTGGGACAGGGCAATCAGCCCCAGCATTTT,CASRVGQGNQPQHF
TRBJ2-6,.,TRBV4-1,.,TGCGCCAGCAGCCAACCCCCCTTCTCTGGGGCCAACGTCCTGACTTTC,CASSQPPFSGANVLTF
TRBJ1-2,.,TRBV12-3/TRBV12-4,few,TGTGCCAGCAGTTTAATAACCGGGCTGGCGGGGTCCAACTATGGCTACACCTTC,CASSLITGLAGSNYGYTF
TRBJ2-7,.,TRBV5-1,many,TGCGCCAGCAGCGAACGGGTCGAGCAGTACTTC,CASSERVEQYF
TRBJ2-5,.,TRBV4-2,.,TGTGCCAGCAGCCAAGATTGGGCAGTTCGAGAGACCCAGTACTTC,CASSQDWAVRETQYF
TRBJ2-2,TRBD2,TRBV28,many,TGTGCCAGCAGTTTTACACTAGCGGGAGGGTACACCGGGGAGCTGTTTTTT,CASSFTLAGGYTGELFF
TRBJ1-5,TRBD1,TRBV27,many,TGTGCCAGCAGTTTGGGCCGGGACAGGGGAAGTCAGCCCCAGCATTTT,CASSLGRDRGSQPQHF
TRBJ2-7,TRBD1,TRBV5-1,many,TGCGCCAGCAGCCCGTCCCGGGACAGCTACGAGCAGTACTTC,CASSPSRDSYEQYF
TRBJ1-1,.,TRBV7-3,once,TGTGCCAGCAGCTTAGGTTATTTGAACACTGATGCTTTCTTT,CASSLGYLNTDAFF
TRBJ2-7,.,TRBV28,many,TGTGCCAGCAGTTTTCAACAGCCCTACGAGCAGTACTTC,CASSFQQPYEQYF